Listed here are 21 T cell receptor beta chains from one sample, sequenced in a study of blood T cell repertoires in COVID-19. Measured with immunoSEQ multiplex PCR; TCRdb has only the in-frame clones, and not every one. The table shows approximately 160,000 clones, with approximately 88% occurring only once. Sequenced input: peripheral blood. These TCRs come from a woman aged 60-75 years with acute or convalescent COVID-19.

The chain is built from TRBV15 and TRBJ2-2; D might be TRBD1 (6 bases). The CDR3 has 16 residues. The germline V gene has CDR1 LNHNV and CDR2 YYDKDF (reference sequence). The V and J ends lost 0 bases and 0 bases respectively, with 8 bases between them. CDR3 sequence reads: CATSRDNRANTGELFF. CDR3 DNA sequence: TGTGCCACCAGCAGAGATAACAGGGCGAACACCGGGGAGCTGTTTTTT.

The chain couples TRBV30 to TRBJ1-3, with D unresolved. This CDR3 is 13 amino acids long. Germline lookup yields CDR1 GTSNPN and CDR2 SVGIG (reference sequence). Deletions cut 3 bases from V and 0 bases from J, with 6 bases between. The DNA for the CDR3 is TGTGCCTGGAGCAGGAACTCTGGAAACACCATATATTTT. Protein: CAWSRNSGNTIYF.

The CDR3 region is CASSLVRGTGELFF. The CDR3 coding sequence is TGTGCCAGCAGCTTGGTCAGGGGGACCGGGGAGCTGTTTTTT. The chain employs TRBV5-8 and TRBJ2-2; 7 bases map to TRBD1. V dropped 0 bases and J dropped 5; count of bases not matched to a gene: 1. This CDR3 has 14 amino acids. CDR1 is SGHTS, CDR2 YDEGEE, per germline.

The sample holds one count of this clone. V gene TRBV18 combines with J gene TRBJ1-2; tentatively, D is TRBD1 (5 bases). V shed 2 bases and J shed 2 bases, with 9 bases lying between them. CDR3 length equals 14 residues. From germline, CDR1 is KGHSH and CDR2 LQKENI. The CDR3 here is CASSPDGGNYGYTF. In DNA form, the CDR3 reads TGTGCCAGCTCACCAGATGGGGGGAACTATGGCTACACCTTC.

This sequence joins TRBV5-5 and TRBJ1-2; D gene unclear. Germline CDR1 and CDR2: SGHKS and YYEKEE (reference sequence). The V end was cut by 1 base, the J end by 7 bases, with 8 bases between. The CDR3 extends over 12 amino acids. The CDR3 here is CASSLFGGGYTF. The CDR3 coding sequence is TGTGCCAGCAGCTTGTTCGGCGGTGGCTACACCTTC.

The table lists this clone with many counts. The chain is built from TRBV6-2 or TRBV6-3 and TRBJ1-6, with a weak D call TRBD1 (6 bases). Germline V gene data show CDR1 as MNHEY and CDR2 as SVGEGT. Trimming left V 0 bases short and J 7 bases short, with 13 bases between. There are 16 residues in the CDR3. The CDR3 spells CASSYSPAGENSPLHF. The DNA for the CDR3 is TGTGCCAGCAGTTACTCCCCGGCAGGGGAAAATTCACCCCTCCACTTT.

The chain has TRBV7-2 and TRBJ2-3; TRBD1 agrees at 10 bases. The CDR3 has 15 amino acids. The germline gives CDR1 SGHTA, CDR2 FQGNSA. The V segment lost 5 bases and the J segment 4 bases; nucleotides outside the gene matches: 6. For the CDR3, the DNA is TGTGCCAGCAGCCGTGACAGGGGGCGGGCAGATACGCAGTATTTT. Translating it yields CASSRDRGRADTQYF.

The chain uses TRBV5-4 and TRBJ1-3; 7 bases map to TRBD1. Germline CDR1 and CDR2: SGHNT and YYREEE (reference sequence). V dropped 1 base and J dropped 3; count of bases not matched to a gene: 4. This CDR3 contains 15 residues. The CDR3 loop is CASSLTGVIGNTIYF. Here the CDR3 DNA reads TGTGCCAGCAGCTTGACAGGGGTAATTGGAAACACCATATATTTT.

This clone was detected once. The J gene is TRBJ1-5, the V gene TRBV6-2 or TRBV6-3; a weak D match, TRBD1 (5 bases). Trimming shortened V by 1 base and J by 6 bases, and 10 bases separated the two germline ends. The CDR3 length is 14 residues. Germline values: CDR1 MNHEY, CDR2 SVGEGT. The CDR3 here is CASSYLGASQPQHF. CDR3 bases: TGTGCCAGCAGTTACTTAGGGGCAAGTCAGCCCCAGCATTTT.

The V and J genes are TRBV5-6 and TRBJ2-3; 14 bases align to TRBD2. The CDR3 is 16 amino acids. Germline CDR1 SGHDT, CDR2 YYEEEE. After removal of 4 bases from V and 4 bases from J, the junction contained 5 bases not matched to a gene. CDR3 nucleotides: TGTGCCAGCAGCCTGACTAGCGGGGGGGCGGCAGATACGCAGTATTTT. It is translated as CASSLTSGGAADTQYF.

V gene TRBV10-3 combines with J gene TRBJ2-7, with TRBD2 matching over 10 bases. The length of the CDR3 is 17 residues. V trimming: 1 base; J trimming: 3 bases; junction bases outside the gene matches: 9. The germline V gene encodes CDR1 ENHRY and CDR2 SYGVKD. CDR3 region: CAISELRASGGNYEQYF. CDR3 nucleotide sequence: TGTGCCATCAGTGAGTTACGAGCTAGCGGGGGTAACTACGAGCAGTACTTC.

This clone was counted a single time. This chain joins TRBV7-9 and TRBJ1-6; D remains ambiguous. There are 17 residues in the CDR3. Germline CDR1 SEHNR, CDR2 FQNEAQ (reference sequence). V lost 6 bases and J 8 bases, leaving 23 bases between the germline ends. In DNA, the CDR3 is TGTGCCAGCAGTGTAGTCGGGGTGTGGTTCTTTTATTCACCCCTCCACTTT. Translation: CASSVVGVWFFYSPLHF.

This clone was detected only a few times. The chain combines TRBV19 with TRBJ1-5, with TRBD1 identical over 7 bases. In germline, CDR1 is LNHDA, CDR2 SQIVND (reference sequence). The V gene end was trimmed by 4 bases and the J gene end by 3 bases; junction bases not matched to a gene: 6. The CDR3 length is 15 residues. The CDR3 reads CASSTGTAINQPQHF. The CDR3 DNA is TGTGCCAGTAGTACGGGGACAGCGATCAATCAGCCCCAGCATTTT.

The chain combines TRBV12-3 or TRBV12-4 with TRBJ2-7; tentatively, D is TRBD1 (5 bases). The V end lost 8 bases, the J end lost 2 bases, and 13 bases lay between the germline ends. CDR3 size: 13 residues. The CDR3 loop is CASGRQTTYEQYF. As DNA, the CDR3 is TGTGCCAGCGGGCGACAGACGACCTACGAGCAGTACTTC.

The chain links TRBV19 to TRBJ1-4, with TRBD1 as a possible D gene (5 bases). Germline V CDR1 and CDR2: LNHDA, SQIVND (reference sequence). Trimming shortened V by 6 bases and J by 6 bases, and 14 bases separated the two germline ends. CDR3 length: 14 residues. The chain's CDR3 is CASRIREGDEKLFF. CDR3 DNA sequence: TGTGCCAGTAGAATCAGGGAGGGCGATGAAAAACTGTTTTTT.

In DNA, the CDR3 is TGTGCCAGCAGCCAACAACCGGGTATTGGTAGCGAGCAGTACTTC. It translates to CASSQQPGIGSEQYF. The chain links TRBV7-9 to TRBJ2-7; no definite D call. Germline lookup yields CDR1 SEHNR and CDR2 FQNEAQ (reference sequence). V shed 5 bases and J shed 6 bases, with 20 bases lying between them. The CDR3 spans 15 residues.

The chain recombines TRBV3-1 (or the pseudogene TRBV3-2) with TRBJ1-2; D is unclear. The CDR3 is made up of 15 amino acids. Trimming left V 0 bases short and J 5 bases short, with 13 bases between. Looked up from germline, CDR1 is LGHDT and CDR2 is YNNKEL (reference sequence). CDR3 nucleotides: TGTGCCAGCAGCCAAGATGCTGGCACGGGGTATGGCTACACCTTC. Its translation is CASSQDAGTGYGYTF.

The chain joins TRBV6-2 or TRBV6-3 to TRBJ2-1, with TRBD2 identical over 12 bases. The CDR3 totals 15 residues. V shed 5 bases, J shed 7 bases, and the junction held 6 bases outside the gene matches. Germline V CDR1 and CDR2: MNHEY, SVGEGT. In DNA form, the CDR3 reads TGTGCCAGCAGTAATGGACTAGCGGGGATGAATGAGCAGTTCTTC. This gives the protein CASSNGLAGMNEQFF.

This rearrangement joins TRBV5-4 to TRBJ1-2; D is unclear. The V and J ends lost 0 bases and 8 bases respectively, with 5 bases between them. Germline CDR1 and CDR2: SGHNT and YYREEE (reference sequence). The CDR3 contains 11 residues. CDR3 protein: CASSLGGGYTF. The CDR3 DNA sequence: TGTGCCAGCAGCTTGGGAGGGGGCTACACCTTC.

The rearrangement uses TRBV7-3 and TRBJ1-1, with 9 bases matching TRBD1. CDR1 is SGHTA and CDR2 is FQGTGA in the germline V gene. This CDR3 has 16 residues. V shed 1 base and J 5 bases; nucleotides not matched to a gene: 8. The CDR3 here is CASSLNTGTGQTEAFF. CDR3 DNA sequence: TGTGCCAGCAGCTTAAACACTGGGACAGGGCAGACTGAAGCTTTCTTT. Complete variable domain (other parts from reference TRBV7-3 and TRBJ1-1): GAGVSQTPSNKVTEKGKYVELRCDPISGHTALYWYRQSLGQGPEFLIYFQGTGAADDSGLPNDRFFAVRPEGSVSTLKIQRTERGDSAVYLCASSLNTGTGQTEAFFGQGTRLTVV.

The chain links TRBV14 to TRBJ1-1; D not resolved. Germline CDR1 and CDR2: SGHDN and FVKESK. The V and J ends lost 0 bases and 2 bases respectively, with 7 bases between them. The CDR3 has 14 residues. For the CDR3, the DNA is TGTGCCAGCAGCCAAGAAAGCCCTAACACTGAAGCTTTCTTT. Translated, it gives CASSQESPNTEAFF.